This is a list of T cell receptor beta chains from one sample in a study of T-cell memory formation after mild COVID-19. MiXCR, run by TCRdb on the 5' RACE reads, gives a single entry per CDR3 protein. Here the sample spans more than 300,000 distinct CDR3 sequences, approximately 14% being singletons. Specimen: PBMCs or a T cell subset sorted from them (not recorded which). The receptors stem from a man aged 18-30 years who had mild COVID-19 (a few samples of this study predate the infection). Cell type and time point are not known. The CDR3 runs from the conserved cysteine through the conserved F or W. D genes are given only for firm matches. Clone sizes are given selectively: once, few, many, or a class where the clone is expanded.

TRBJ2-3 | TRBD2 | NA | TRBV27 | TGTGCCAGCAGACTAGCGGGGGGCGTGGATACGCAGTATTTT | CASRLAGGVDTQYF
TRBJ1-6 | TRBD1 | NA | TRBV9 | TGTGCCAGCAGCGTAGGAATAGGGACAGGGTCTCGCAATTCACCCCTCCACTTT | CASSVGIGTGSRNSPLHF
TRBJ2-2 | NA | many | TRBV5-1 | TGCGCCAGCAGAATTGGGAGCACCGGGGAGCTGTTTTTT | CASRIGSTGELFF
TRBJ2-4 | TRBD1 | many | TRBV6-8 | TGTGCCAGCAGTGGCAGGGGGGCCAAAAACATTCAGTACTTC | CASSGRGAKNIQYF
TRBJ1-1 | TRBD1 | NA | TRBV28 | TGTGCCAGCAGTCCCTTGATGGACAGGGGAATTGAAGCTTTCTTT | CASSPLMDRGIEAFF
TRBJ1-2 | NA | NA | TRBV5-1 | TGCGCCAGCAGCTTGTACCCAGGATATGGCTACACCTTC | CASSLYPGYGYTF
TRBJ2-1 | TRBD1 | few | TRBV5-1 | TGCGCCAGCAGCTTGGTGGGACAGCTCTACAATGAGCAGTTCTTC | CASSLVGQLYNEQFF
TRBJ2-3 | NA | few | TRBV4-3 | TGCGCCAGCAGCCCGAGCGGTGACACAGATACGCAGTATTTT | CASSPSGDTDTQYF
TRBJ1-5 | NA | NA | TRBV6-5 | TGTGCCAGCAGCCACAGGGCCGGGCGGAATCAGCCCCAGCATTTT | CASSHRAGRNQPQHF
TRBJ2-5 | TRBD1 | NA | TRBV7-8 | TGTGCCAGCAGCTTAGACCGGGACAGGGGCGGTCAGACCCAGTACTTC | CASSLDRDRGGQTQYF
TRBJ2-2 | NA | few | TRBV25-1 | TGTGCCAGCAGTTCGTACGGGGGAAGAACCGGGGAGCTGTTTTTT | CASSSYGGRTGELFF
TRBJ1-1 | NA | many | TRBV12-3/TRBV12-4 | TGTGCCAGCAGATTGGGAAGGGCCGACACTGAAGCTTTCTTT | CASRLGRADTEAFF
TRBJ2-4 | NA | NA | TRBV29-1 | TGCAGCGTTGCTGTCGACACGGGCATTCAGTACTTC | CSVAVDTGIQYF
TRBJ1-5 | TRBD1 | many | TRBV4-1 | TGCGCCAGCAGCAGCCAACAGGGGGGGGGCAATCAGCCCCAGCATTTT | CASSSQQGGGNQPQHF
TRBJ2-7 | TRBD1 | few | TRBV6-5 | TGTGCCAGCAGTTACTCGACAGGGGGTTACTCCTACGAGCAGTACTTC | CASSYSTGGYSYEQYF
TRBJ2-3 | TRBD1 | NA | TRBV15 | TGTGCCACCAGCAGAGCGGTCCAGGGGGCAGATACGCAGTATTTT | CATSRAVQGADTQYF
TRBJ1-3 | NA | many | TRBV5-1 | TGCGCCAGCAGCGCTGGACGACAGTTCTTCTCTGGAAACACCATATATTTT | CASSAGRQFFSGNTIYF
TRBJ2-5 | NA | NA | TRBV12-3/TRBV12-4 | TGTGCCAGCATACAGGCGATGGGGGAGTCCCAGTACTTC | CASIQAMGESQYF
TRBJ1-1 | NA | NA | TRBV4-3 | TGCGCCAGCAGCCAGGGCGGGGTCTCGAACACTGAAGCTTTCTTT | CASSQGGVSNTEAFF
TRBJ2-2 | NA | few | TRBV7-9 | TGTGCCAGCAGCTTATGGCCCCCCCCCGGGGAGCTGTTTTTT | CASSLWPPPGELFF
TRBJ1-2 | NA | NA | TRBV5-6 | TGTGCCAGCAGCTTACGGAACTGGGCAGGTGGGAACTATGGCTACACCTTC | CASSLRNWAGGNYGYTF
TRBJ1-5 | NA | few | TRBV29-1 | TGCAGCGTTGAAGATCCCGGGAGCAATCAGCCCCAGCATTTT | CSVEDPGSNQPQHF
TRBJ2-1 | NA | NA | TRBV11-1 | TGTGCCAGCAGCACGCCGGGGGCGGGAGTTGGTGAGCAGTTCTTC | CASSTPGAGVGEQFF
TRBJ1-5 | NA | many | TRBV28 | TGTGCCAGCAGAAGAGGGAACAATCAGCCCCAGCATTTT | CASRRGNNQPQHF
TRBJ2-1 | NA | many | TRBV7-2 | TGTGCCAGCAGCTCTATCTATCCCCCTTCTATTGATGAGCAGTTCTTC | CASSSIYPPSIDEQFF
TRBJ2-2 | NA | NA | TRBV7-6 | TGTGCCAGCAGCTTTTCCGGGGGGCCTAACACCGGGGAGCTGTTTTTT | CASSFSGGPNTGELFF
TRBJ1-2 | TRBD1 | few | TRBV4-1 | TGCGCCAGCAGCCAACCCAGACAGGGTTCAGGCTATGGCTACACCTTC | CASSQPRQGSGYGYTF
TRBJ1-1 | NA | many | TRBV5-1 | TGCGCCAGCAGCCCACGGGGAGAGAACACTGAAGCTTTCTTT | CASSPRGENTEAFF
TRBJ2-7 | NA | NA | TRBV19 | TGTGCCAGTAGTTCCCCCCCAGGACAGATATACGAGCAGTACTTC | CASSSPPGQIYEQYF
TRBJ1-1 | NA | few | TRBV5-1 | TGCGCCAGCAGCCGGGTTGGAGGCCTCACTGAAGCTTTCTTT | CASSRVGGLTEAFF
TRBJ2-3 | TRBD1 | few | TRBV7-6 | TGTGCCAGCAAATCCGGGACAGGGGGAGATACGCAGTATTTT | CASKSGTGGDTQYF
TRBJ2-6 | TRBD1 | NA | TRBV5-1 | TGCGCCAGCAGCTTTTTGGGACAGGGGGCCGGGGCCAACGTCCTGACTTTC | CASSFLGQGAGANVLTF
TRBJ2-5 | NA | NA | TRBV4-3 | TGCGCCAGCAGCCAAGTTAGACAGAGAAAAGAGACCCAGTACTTC | CASSQVRQRKETQYF
TRBJ2-5 | TRBD1 | NA | TRBV7-9 | TGTGCCAGCAGCCAATACGGGACAGCCGAAGAGACCCAGTACTTC | CASSQYGTAEETQYF
TRBJ2-7 | TRBD1 | NA | TRBV27 | TGTGCCAGCAGTCCGGGACAGGGCCTAGGGCAGTACTTC | CASSPGQGLGQYF
TRBJ2-2 | TRBD1 | many | TRBV6-4 | TGTGCCAGCAGTGACTCGACCGAACAGGGGGCGGCCGGGGAGCTGTTTTTT | CASSDSTEQGAAGELFF
TRBJ2-7 | NA | NA | TRBV7-2 | TGTGCCAGCAGCTTAGAGGTCGAGCAGTACTTC | CASSLEVEQYF
TRBJ2-7 | NA | few | TRBV6-1 | TGTGCCAGCAACGATAACTTTTACGAGCAGTACTTC | CASNDNFYEQYF
TRBJ2-1 | NA | few | TRBV7-2 | TGTGCCAGCAGCTTAGACACTGCCCCCTACAATGAGCAGTTCTTC | CASSLDTAPYNEQFF
TRBJ2-3 | NA | once | TRBV19 | TGTGCCAGCTCAGCGGACTCCTTTGTGGCGGATACGCAGTATTTT | CASSADSFVADTQYF
TRBJ1-6 | NA | few | TRBV12-3/TRBV12-4 | TGTGCCAGCAGTTGGACGAGGACTTCACCCCTCCACTTT | CASSWTRTSPLHF
TRBJ2-3 | NA | few | TRBV20-1 | TGCAGTTCCAGGGTCACAGATACGCAGTATTTT | CSSRVTDTQYF
TRBJ2-5 | TRBD2 | few | TRBV7-2 | TGTGCCAGCAGCCAGAGGGCTAGCGGGGGATTGGAGACCCAGTACTTC | CASSQRASGGLETQYF
TRBJ1-6 | NA | NA | TRBV7-2 | TGTGCCAGCACCCACCCAAGAGGGCAGTTGAATTCACCCCTCCACTTT | CASTHPRGQLNSPLHF
TRBJ1-5 | TRBD1 | NA | TRBV2 | TGTGCCAGCAGCCGTACGGACAGGCGGAATCAGCCCCAGCATTTT | CASSRTDRRNQPQHF
TRBJ1-1 | TRBD1 | once | TRBV20-1 | TGCAGTGCTGGGACAGATATGAACACTGAAGCTTTCTTT | CSAGTDMNTEAFF
TRBJ2-2 | NA | NA | TRBV6-2/TRBV6-3 | TGTGCCAGCAGTTACGGCCGGGGGGCCGGGACCGGGGAGCTGTTTTTT | CASSYGRGAGTGELFF
TRBJ2-7 | NA | NA | TRBV27 | TGTGCCCGCAGGCCAGGGCTATATTACGAGCAGTACTTC | CARRPGLYYEQYF
TRBJ2-4 | NA | many | TRBV4-3 | TGCGCCAGCAGTCTCACTAGCTCTTTCGACATTCAGTACTTC | CASSLTSSFDIQYF
TRBJ2-2 | NA | NA | TRBV5-1 | TGCGCCAGCAGCTTCCGGGGCACGAACACCGGGGAGCTGTTTTTT | CASSFRGTNTGELFF
TRBJ2-1 | NA | few | TRBV18 | TGTGCCAGCTCACCACCGGCGAAGGCCTACAATGAGCAGTTCTTC | CASSPPAKAYNEQFF